This T cell receptor (beta chain) was recovered during a study of PD-1 blockade in classical Hodgkin lymphoma. Regarding the study as a whole: Among the patients, those starting nivolumab under 1 year after ASCT were excluded. CD4+ TCR diversity rose significantly by C4D1, and CD8+ TCR diversity did not.

With regard to this clone: The antigen remains unidentified.

The time point: cycle 4 day 1 (C4D1), after 5 to 7 weeks of nivolumab. All the patients suffered relapse after autologous stem cell transplantation, and brentuximab vedotin exposure differed. Patients' outcomes at their best amounted to complete response, partial response or progressive disease. Libraries were prepared by immunoSEQ multiplex PCR; TCRdb keeps only in-frame clonotypes and omits some of them. The table includes over 15,000 clones, less than 85% detected once. The CDR3 covers 15 residues. Germline V gene sequence: CDR1 SQVTM, CDR2 ANQGSEA. V was pared by 6 bases and J by 6 bases, with 23 bases between.

The source material was peripheral blood mononuclear cells (PBMCs), sampled before the fourth cycle of nivolumab. The rearrangement links TRBV29-1 to TRBJ1-2; possible D gene TRBD1, 6 bases. This sequence originates from a human donor with classical Hodgkin lymphoma. CDR3 residues: CSVGGTGPFDNGYTF. The CDR3 DNA follows: TGCAGCGTGGGGGGAACAGGGCCTTTTGATAATGGCTACACCTTC.